This T cell receptor beta chain emerged from a study of T cells in Graves' hyperthyroidism and ophthalmopathy (dated by TCRdb to about 2019). About the investigation overall: TCR V-J signatures able to tell the groups apart were searched for in a discovery cohort of 90 to 100 patients, of whom over 40 had Graves' ophthalmopathy and around 58 had stable Graves' hyperthyroidism. For training and testing, the 80 to 100 patients in the discovery cohort were randomly divided in a 7:3 ratio. Once sampling was done, hyperthyroidism patients were given methimazole at a starting dose of 30 mg daily, whereas ophthalmopathy patients were given high-dose intravenous methylprednisolone. An independent validation cohort of under 20 hyperthyroidism patients and some 15 patients who later progressed to ophthalmopathy tested prospective prediction of ophthalmopathy. TCR Vbeta CDR3 sequencing of some 140 peripheral blood samples (over 40 ophthalmopathy, about 74 hyperthyroidism and some 17 progressor patients) is reported in the paper. The study also compared thyroid tissue and blood T-cell repertoires from 6 or 7 Graves' hyperthyroidism patients.

The germline V gene (reference sequence) specifies SGHNT as CDR1 and YYREEE as CDR2. Taken from cysteine to phenylalanine, the CDR3 has 12 residues. CDR3 DNA only is kept here, 36 bases in frame from base 1. Results the study describes overall, beyond this receptor: Most expanded thyroid clonotypes (frequency above 0.001) were also found in blood, which suggests that blood repertoires may mirror thyroid immune responses. During validation, the model predicted progression to ophthalmopathy a median of around 7 months ahead of onset, with around 65% sensitivity and 72% to 80% specificity. In cross-validation, a model built on a 13 V-J signature told ophthalmopathy apart from stable hyperthyroidism with 85% to 90% sensitivity and around 81% specificity, and in testing the same model reached 80%/75%. No statistical method was used to fix the sample size in advance, and group allocation was not hidden from the investigators.

Regarding this clonotype: Its antigen is currently not known. A clone one base away is much larger, so this may be a read error.

Amplification of TCR beta CDR3 regions was carried out from RNA transcripts. A first-round RT-PCR of the TCR CDR3 used the HTBI primer set with the Qiagen OneStep RT-PCR kit. Libraries were constructed in a second round of multiplex PCR, after which size selection and purification were carried out. Sequencing of the libraries was done on an Illumina HiSeq2000 using paired-end 100 bp reads. Regarding the original processing steps: SOAPnuke was used to process the raw data, removing reads that contained adapters or uncalled bases, had a mean Phred below 15, or lacked an exact match to the constant primer or identifier. High-quality paired reads were merged using COPE v1.2.5, and each unique nucleotide sequence was defined as a clonotype. Clonotypes were aligned to IMGT TRBV, TRBD and TRBJ reference segments using MiTCR v1.1. Only V-J combinations with frequency above 0.0001, covering 98% to 99.2% of repertoires, were analysed. The TCS score was defined as F50 (clonal expansion) divided by E x V (chaos), with BLOSUM62-based TCRdist calculated between CDR3 peptides within each V-J. Welch's t-statistics and random forest reduced fewer than 550 V-J features to 13, which were used in a naive Bayes classifier (R e1071). The Morisita-Horn index was used to measure how similar the thyroid and blood repertoires were. In TCRdb, the public reads were trimmed at Q25 with fastp and aligned with MiXCR, with productive beta chains retained. Rows are combined by CDR3 protein, so each entry shows the most common genes and DNA. The V and J calls shown here were made by TCRdb, not taken from the authors' results. The sample table holds roughly 510,000 distinct CDR3 sequences, of which around 43% were seen once. The ten largest account for around 47% of the sample.

Exclusion was applied to patients with uncontrolled infections, other autoimmune diseases, pregnancy or lactation. Diagnoses were based on clinical symptoms, serum thyroxine and TRAb, thyroid ultrasound and orbital computed tomography. Total RNA was extracted using Trizol reagent, and RNA quality was assessed on an Agilent 2100 Bioanalyzer. Sequenced material: peripheral blood or thyroid tissue (not recorded which). The chain joins TRBV5-4 to TRBJ1-2, with no D gene named confidently. The source is an adult woman with Graves' disease, either hyperthyroidism or ophthalmopathy (not recorded which). The DNA sequence reads TGTGCCGGCAGCTTCACCGGTGGTGGCTACACCTTC. Its translation is CAGSFTGGGYTF.